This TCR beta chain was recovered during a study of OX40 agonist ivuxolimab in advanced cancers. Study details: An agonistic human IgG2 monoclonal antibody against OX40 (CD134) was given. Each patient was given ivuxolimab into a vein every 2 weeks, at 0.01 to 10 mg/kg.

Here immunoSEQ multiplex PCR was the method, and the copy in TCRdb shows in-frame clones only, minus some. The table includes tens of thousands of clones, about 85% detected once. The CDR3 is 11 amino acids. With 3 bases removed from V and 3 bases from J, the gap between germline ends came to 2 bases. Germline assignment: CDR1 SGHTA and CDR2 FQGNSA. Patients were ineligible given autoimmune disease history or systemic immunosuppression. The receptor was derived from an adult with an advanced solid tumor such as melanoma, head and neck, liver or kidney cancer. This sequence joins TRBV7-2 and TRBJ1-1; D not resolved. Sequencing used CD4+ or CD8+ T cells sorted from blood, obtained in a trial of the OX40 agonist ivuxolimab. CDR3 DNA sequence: TGTGCCAGCAGCTTTGACACTGAAGCTTTCTTT. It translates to CASSFDTEAFF.